A selection of T cell receptor beta chains follows, all from one sample in a study of T cell repertoires in cytomegalovirus infection. Their specific antigens are unknown. TCRdb fed the reads into MiXCR, producing one record per CDR3 protein. The sample contains 650,000 to 900,000 distinct CDR3 sequences, approximately 32% of which appear only once. The material was cultured CD8+ T cells from PBMCs, obtained from culture after CMV antigen stimulation. These receptors all come from a human donor in good health (CMV status not recorded). Some clones in this sample may be carry-over from other donors' samples. Both conserved end residues are trimmed from each CDR3.

13 TRBJ1-1 TRBV9 ASSGQGGAGTEAF
12 TRBJ2-7 TRBV6-5 ASSRDRVVSEQY
13 TRBJ2-3 TRBV25-1 ASSESARGTDTQY
14 TRBJ2-1 TRBV9 ASSVWTGTSYNEQF
11 TRBJ2-5 TRBV6-2/TRBV6-3 ASRHQDQETQY
15 TRBJ1-4 TRBV28 ASSLLRTGTTNEKLF
9 TRBJ2-1 TRBV15 ATSSGSEQF
13 TRBJ2-1 TRBV19 ASKIAGLAENEQF
10 TRBJ1-1 TRBV7-9 ASSPRWGEAF
12 TRBJ1-6 TRBV10-3 AISKSLGGTPLH
11 TRBJ2-7 TRBV29-1 SEKPGGPYEQY
14 TRBJ1-4 TRBV6-5 ASSPLLDRINEKLF
13 TRBJ2-1 TRBV7-8 ASSPAAGRYNEQF
14 TRBJ2-5 TRBV7-9 ASSSLLIAGVETQY
15 TRBJ2-3 TRBV15 ATSRGLDRETTDTQY
12 TRBJ1-2 TRBV29-1 SVEVFGSLYGYT
10 TRBJ2-3 TRBV7-2 ASRLSEVTQY
11 TRBJ1-1 TRBV28 ASSPRLWTEAF
12 TRBJ1-2 TRBV7-8 ASSLGGRVDGYT
14 TRBJ1-2 TRBV5-1 ASSLAGTRPNYGYT
13 TRBJ2-1 TRBV5-5 ASSLDWTAIDEQF
16 TRBJ2-6 TRBV7-3 ASSLTSIPQAGANVLT
12 TRBJ1-1 TRBV27 ASSLSSVNTEAF
14 TRBJ2-1 TRBV15 ATSEGRQHSYNEQF
12 TRBJ2-7 TRBV27 ASSSGYGYSEQY
12 TRBJ2-5 TRBV7-3 ASSLGVTARTQY
12 TRBJ1-1 TRBV7-9 ASSWKGTGTEAF